This TCR beta chain was sequenced for a study of shared clonotypes between healthy human individuals. Study summary: Each donor contributed plates that comprised three CD4 naive, three CD4 memory, two CD8 naive and one CD8 memory. Study results and limitations: Estimated richness values were generally larger in naive subsets than in memory subsets.

The method was immunoSEQ multiplex PCR; TCRdb's version includes in-frame clones alone and lacks a portion of them. The sample includes 1.6 million or so clones, roughly 96% seen only once; the top ten take approximately 1%. The germline V and J ends were trimmed by 0 bases and 5 bases, with 7 bases remaining between them. Germline CDR1 reads SGDLS; CDR2 reads YYNGEE. The CDR3 runs 13 residues. This clone was observed a single time. The antigen is not known. Nashville, Tennessee was home to all donors, who were Caucasian adults. The rearrangement uses TRBV9 and TRBJ2-3, with unresolved D. The sample comprised naive CD4+ T cells sorted from blood. The subset denotes: CD45RA+ positively selected. The origin of this receptor is a young man in good health. DNA of the CDR3: TGTGCCAGCAGCGTAGCTACGGGAGATACGCAGTATTTT. Amino acid sequence: CASSVATGDTQYF.